This TCR beta chain was retrieved from a study of cytomegalovirus exposure and HLA in healthy donors. The method was immunoSEQ multiplex PCR; TCRdb's version includes in-frame clones alone and lacks a portion of them. This table has 250,000 to 400,000 clones, roughly 88% appearing once. This CDR3 contains 16 residues. Germline CDR1 is MNHNY and CDR2 is SVGAGI (reference sequence). V lost 0 bases, J lost 4 bases, and 16 bases lay in between. The sequence came from a man between 25 and 39 years old in good health and CMV-seronegative. Specimen: PBMCs. The chain recombines TRBV6-6 with TRBJ2-7; D gene unclear. CDR3 region: CASSYSKIGWAYEQYF. The CDR3 coding sequence is TGTGCCAGCAGTTACTCGAAGATCGGCTGGGCTTACGAGCAGTACTTC.